Presented here are 32 T cell receptor beta chains from one specimen sequenced in a study of control samples from healthy donors and cancer patients. Assay used: immunoSEQ multiplex PCR; TCRdb lists only in-frame clones, some missing. The data contain about 49,000 clones, about 86% of them seen just once; the ten biggest clones take up over 2.5%. Input material: PBMCs. Every receptor here comes from a woman aged 45-65 years with lung cancer.

This chain joins TRBV13 and TRBJ1-4, with TRBD1 matching over 8 bases. Germline V gives CDR1 PRHDT, CDR2 FYEKMQ (reference sequence). The junction had 5 bases not matched to a gene; V was cut back by 5 bases and J by 0 bases. This CDR3 has 16 residues. In nucleotides, the CDR3 is TGTGCCAGCAGCCCCCGGACAGGGACAACTAATGAAAAACTGTTTTTT. Its translation is CASSPRTGTTNEKLFF. The variable domain in full, completed from reference TRBV13 and TRBJ1-4, reads AAGVIQSPRHLIKEKRETATLKCYPIPRHDTVYWYQQGPGQDPQFLISFYEKMQSDKGSIPDRFSAQQFSDYHSELNMSSLELGDSALYFCASSPRTGTTNEKLFFGSGTQLSVL.

The chain couples TRBV29-1 to TRBJ2-1, with no clear D. CDR3 size: 13 residues. Germline V gene data show CDR1 as SQVTM and CDR2 as ANQGSEA. The V end lost 3 bases, the J end lost 6 bases, and 12 bases lay between the germline ends. Written as DNA, the CDR3 is TGCAGCGTTGAGGGCCAGTTCGGCAATGAGCAGTTCTTC. As protein: CSVEGQFGNEQFF.

This chain connects TRBV28 to TRBJ1-3; D might be TRBD1 (5 bases). This CDR3 spans 16 amino acids. Between the trimmed V and J ends, which lost 5 bases and 0 bases, there was a span of 14 bases. CDR1 and CDR2 (germline): MDHEN, SYDVKM. CDR3 bases: TGTGCCAGCAGTCCCAGTCCAGGGAGCTCTGGAAACACCATATATTTT. Residues: CASSPSPGSSGNTIYF.

This clone was observed once. The chain carries TRBV20-1 and TRBJ2-5; no clear D. This CDR3 has 11 amino acids. The V gene lost 5 bases and the J gene lost 2 bases, with 6 bases spanning the gap. Germline V gene sequence: CDR1 DFQATT, CDR2 SNEGSKA (reference sequence). The CDR3 reads CSAALQETQYF. The CDR3 DNA is TGCAGTGCTGCCTTACAAGAGACCCAGTACTTC.

The V and J genes are TRBV7-8 and TRBJ1-4; TRBD1 aligns across 7 bases. The CDR3 contains 14 residues. J lost 8 bases, V lost 5 bases, and 8 bases had no gene match. Germline V lookup: CDR1 SGHVS, CDR2 FQNEAQ. The CDR3 region has the DNA TGTGCCAGCAGCCGACAGGGTTCATGGGAAAAACTGTTTTTT. It yields the protein CASSRQGSWEKLFF.

The chain is built from TRBV7-9 and TRBJ2-3; D ambiguous. Deletions cut 3 bases from V and 4 bases from J, with 2 bases between. CDR3 length equals 11 residues. Germline V lookup: CDR1 SEHNR, CDR2 FQNEAQ (reference sequence). The CDR3 nucleotides are TGTGCCAGCAGCTTCCCAGATACGCAGTATTTT. This gives the protein CASSFPDTQYF.

This sequence joins TRBV18 and TRBJ1-2, with TRBD1 identical over 7 bases. The CDR3 has 14 residues. Germline V gene lookup returns CDR1 KGHSH and CDR2 LQKENI. V was clipped by 2 bases and J by 7 bases; unmatched bases: 7. CDR3 sequence: CASSPASDRAGYTF. The CDR3 DNA reads as TGTGCCAGCTCACCAGCCTCAGACAGGGCTGGCTACACCTTC.

The sample holds one count of this clone. V gene TRBV7-2 combines with J gene TRBJ2-5; 10 positions match TRBD2. The CDR3 contains 16 residues. Germline values: CDR1 SGHTA, CDR2 FQGNSA. The trim removed 5 bases at V and 2 bases at J, leaving 8 bases unmatched. The CDR3 spells CASSIWTSGDQETQYF. The CDR3 nucleotides are TGTGCCAGCAGCATCTGGACTAGCGGAGATCAAGAGACCCAGTACTTC.

The rearrangement joins TRBV7-2 to TRBJ1-1, with 8 bases lining up with TRBD1. Germline CDR1 SGHTA, CDR2 FQGNSA. The J segment lost 5 bases and the V segment lost 1 base, leaving 9 bases of the junction unmatched. The CDR3 is 16 amino acids. The CDR3 sequence: CASSLGKQGVWTEAFF. The CDR3 DNA reads TGTGCCAGCAGCTTAGGGAAACAGGGGGTTTGGACTGAAGCTTTCTTT.

This clone was counted once. The V and J genes are TRBV7-2 and TRBJ1-4, with D possibly matching TRBD1 (5 bases). The CDR3 loop spans 14 amino acids. Germline assignment: CDR1 SGHTA and CDR2 FQGNSA. V was shortened by 3 bases and J by 10 bases, with 15 bases between the two germline ends. The CDR3, as DNA: TGTGCCAGCAGCTTCGGGACGTCCGGGGGAAAACTGTTTTTT. This encodes CASSFGTSGGKLFF. Using reference TRBV7-2 and TRBJ1-4 for the parts outside the CDR3, the full variable domain is GAGVSQSPSNKVTEKGKDVELRCDPISGHTALYWYRQSLGQGLEFLIYFQGNSAPDKSGLPSDRFSAERTGGSVSTLTIQRTQQEDSAVYLCASSFGTSGGKLFFGSGTQLSVL.

In its sample, this clone was seen a few times. The chain combines TRBV4-3 with TRBJ1-2; the D is unclear. CDR1 LGHNA and CDR2 YSLEER come from the germline V gene. Trimming pared 0 bases from V and 4 bases from J, leaving 6 bases between. The CDR3 runs to 13 residues. The CDR3 is CASSQEQSYGYTF. The CDR3 region has the DNA TGCGCCAGCAGCCAAGAACAGTCCTATGGCTACACCTTC.

The chain is built from TRBV5-1 and TRBJ1-1, with D unresolved. The CDR3 runs to 14 residues. Germline V gene data show CDR1 as SGHRS and CDR2 as YFSETQ. Deletions cut 0 bases from V and 4 bases from J, with 10 bases between. CDR3 in DNA: TGCGCCAGCAGCTTGGTCGACATTAGCACTGAAGCTTTCTTT. This sequence encodes CASSLVDISTEAFF.

This chain uses TRBV6-6 with TRBJ1-5; D remains ambiguous. The CDR3 spans 13 residues. The V and J ends lost 6 bases and 0 bases respectively, with 6 bases between them. Germline-derived CDR1 and CDR2 are MNHNY and SVGAGI (reference sequence). CDR3 region: CASRVYSNQPQHF. The CDR3 region has the DNA TGTGCCAGCAGAGTTTATAGCAATCAGCCCCAGCATTTT.

This clone was observed once. The chain combines TRBV2 with TRBJ1-2, with D maybe TRBD1 (6 bases). Germline values: CDR1 SNHLY, CDR2 FYNNEI. Between the trimmed V and J ends, which lost 7 bases and 8 bases, there was a span of 14 bases. The CDR3 length is 12 residues. The CDR3 here is CASIVTGKGYTF. The DNA of the CDR3 is TGTGCCAGCATTGTTACAGGGAAGGGCTACACCTTC.

The chain combines TRBV12-3 or TRBV12-4 with TRBJ1-1, with unresolved D. V dropped 5 bases and J dropped 7 bases, with 8 bases sitting between them. CDR3 length: 11 amino acids. CDR3 sequence (DNA): TGTGCCAGCAGTCTTTCCGTTGAAGCTTTCTTT. Translation gives CASSLSVEAFF.

V usage is TRBV28 and J usage is TRBJ1-1; 10 bases are a match to TRBD1. CDR3 size: 15 residues. Germline trimming cut 6 bases from V and 5 bases from J; bases unmatched to any gene: 9. Germline V gene data show CDR1 as MDHEN and CDR2 as SYDVKM. The CDR3 DNA is TGTGCCAGCAGCCCGGGACAGGGGTTGGAGACTGAAGCTTTCTTT. Translating gives CASSPGQGLETEAFF.

The chain carries TRBV6-1 and TRBJ1-3; no clear D. This CDR3 comprises 11 residues. Germline CDR1 reads MNHNS; CDR2 reads SASEGT. The ends were cut back, 1 base at V and 15 bases at J, with 10 bases in the middle. The DNA for the CDR3 is TGTGCCAGCAGTGAAGGGCCTCTGAGATATTTT. Translating it yields CASSEGPLRYF.

This clone occurred once. V and J are TRBV28 and TRBJ2-1, with D hard to call. Trimming removed 3 bases from V and 10 bases from J, with 10 bases in between. Germline V CDR1 and CDR2: MDHEN, SYDVKM. CDR3 length equals 12 residues. CDR3 coding DNA: TGTGCCAGCAGTTTGGGCCAGTTCGAGCAGTTCTTC. Residues: CASSLGQFEQFF.

The chain combines TRBV20-1 with TRBJ2-7; D may correspond to TRBD1 or TRBD2 (5 bases each). The V gene's germline CDR1 is DFQATT and CDR2 SNEGSKA (reference sequence). Trimming stripped 3 bases from V and 0 bases from J, with 15 bases between. The CDR3 is 15 amino acids. DNA of the CDR3: TGCAGTGCTAGTTTTCTAAGGGACCGCTCCTACGAGCAGTACTTC. Its translation: CSASFLRDRSYEQYF.

The J gene is TRBJ1-2, the V gene TRBV7-9; D possibly corresponds to TRBD1 (6 bases). Germline assignment: CDR1 SEHNR and CDR2 FQNEAQ (reference sequence). Trimming removed 6 bases from V and 8 bases from J, with 13 bases in between. The CDR3 length is 12 residues. The CDR3, as DNA: TGTGCCAGCAGGGGGGCAGGGGACGGCTACACCTTC. Protein sequence: CASRGAGDGYTF.

The J gene is TRBJ2-7, the V gene TRBV6-5; TRBD1 agrees at 7 bases. CDR3 length: 14 residues. Germline V gene sequence: CDR1 MNHEY, CDR2 SVGAGI. Unmatched junction bases numbered 11, after V lost 10 bases and J lost 2 bases. This chain's CDR3 is CATKTGQATYEQYF. DNA for the CDR3: TGTGCCACCAAGACCGGACAGGCGACCTACGAGCAGTACTTC.

The gene calls are TRBV7-8 and TRBJ2-3; D is undetermined. Trimming left V 1 base short and J 9 bases short, with 8 bases between. CDR3 length: 12 residues. Germline V CDR1 and CDR2: SGHVS, FQNEAQ. CDR3 nucleotides: TGTGCCAGCAGCTTAGTACTGGGAACGCAGTATTTT. Encoded protein: CASSLVLGTQYF.

The chain is built from TRBV5-1 and TRBJ2-7; 7 nucleotides match TRBD1. Germline loops: CDR1 SGHRS, CDR2 YFSETQ. V shed 0 bases, J shed 3 bases, and the junction held 3 bases outside the gene matches. CDR3 length: 14 residues. The CDR3 DNA sequence: TGCGCCAGCAGCTTGGGGACAGGAGGCTACGAGCAGTACTTC. Amino acids: CASSLGTGGYEQYF.

This clone was seen once. The rearrangement links TRBV7-2 to TRBJ2-5; 9 bases are shared with TRBD2. The CDR3 consists of 15 residues. CDR1 and CDR2 (germline): SGHTA, FQGNSA. V lost 6 bases and J lost 5; bases outside the gene matches: 10. The CDR3 DNA follows: TGTGCCAGCAGAAAAGAGGGGACTAGCACCGAGACCCAGTACTTC. This sequence encodes CASRKEGTSTETQYF.

The chain is built from TRBV12-3 or TRBV12-4 and TRBJ1-1, with D uncertain. The ends were cut back, 8 bases at V and 2 bases at J, with 12 bases in the middle. CDR3 size: 13 residues. The CDR3 DNA follows: TGTGCCAGCCTAAAAAAATCAAACACTGAAGCTTTCTTT. Translation gives CASLKKSNTEAFF.

V usage is TRBV6-4 and J usage is TRBJ1-1; TRBD1 might be the D (6 bases). Germline V gene lookup returns CDR1 MRHNA and CDR2 SNTAGT. Trimming cost V 6 bases and J 0 bases, with 8 bases left between them. The CDR3 is made up of 13 amino acids. CDR3 DNA: TGTGCCAGCAGGGACAGCATGAACACTGAAGCTTTCTTT. This translates into CASRDSMNTEAFF.

The CDR3 spells CASSVLIPFPTQAFF. CDR3 DNA: TGTGCCAGCAGCGTTCTTATCCCCTTCCCAACACAAGCTTTCTTT. This chain joins TRBV6-2 or TRBV6-3 and TRBJ1-1; D unclear. This CDR3 spans 15 amino acids. The germline V gene encodes CDR1 MNHEY and CDR2 SVGEGT. V shed 6 bases and J shed 9 bases, with 23 bases lying between them.

This clone was observed a handful of times. The chain joins TRBV9 to TRBJ1-5; TRBD1 matches 8 bases. The J segment lost 7 bases and the V segment lost 5 bases, leaving 11 bases of the junction unmatched. CDR1 and CDR2 (germline): SGDLS, YYNGEE. The CDR3 extends over 15 amino acids. CDR3 in amino acids: CASRPDGQGRQPQHF. CDR3 nucleotides: TGTGCCAGCAGACCTGATGGACAGGGCCGGCAGCCCCAGCATTTT.

This clone was seen only a few times. A clone one base away is much larger, so this may be a read error. V gene TRBV2 combines with J gene TRBJ1-2, with TRBD1 as a possible D gene (5 bases). The CDR3 extends over 14 amino acids. V dropped 0 bases and J dropped 5 bases, with 10 bases sitting between them. Germline CDR1 SNHLY, CDR2 FYNNEI. The CDR3 loop is CASSEAGVSYGYTF. CDR3 bases: TGTGCCAGCAGTGAAGCGGGGGTTAGTTATGGCTACACCTTC.

The chain links TRBV11-3 to TRBJ2-7, with 7 bases that match TRBD1. CDR3 length equals 14 residues. V was clipped by 5 bases and J by 0 bases; unmatched bases: 4. Per germline, CDR1 SGHNT and CDR2 YENEEA. The CDR3 DNA is TGTGCCAGCAGCCCCCGGGACAGCTCCTACGAGCAGTACTTC. This translates into CASSPRDSSYEQYF.

The chain uses TRBV3-1 (or the pseudogene TRBV3-2) and TRBJ2-7, with no clear D. Germline V gene lookup returns CDR1 LGHDT and CDR2 YNNKEL (reference sequence). Trimming shortened V by 2 bases and J by 0 bases, and 11 bases separated the two germline ends. The CDR3 sequence is 15 residues long. Here the CDR3 DNA reads TGTGCCAGCAGCCAAAAGCCCTCTAACTCCTACGAGCAGTACTTC. Amino acids: CASSQKPSNSYEQYF.

V is TRBV2 and J is TRBJ2-5; D not certain. The CDR3 runs to 13 residues. The germline V gene encodes CDR1 SNHLY and CDR2 FYNNEI. Trimming cost V 3 bases and J 8 bases, with 13 bases left between them. CDR3 loop: CASSDARRETQYF. The CDR3 DNA reads as TGTGCCAGCAGTGACGCCCGAAGAGAAACCCAGTACTTC.